This TCR beta chain originates from a study of blood T cell repertoires in COVID-19. Across the study: From the United States, Italy and Spain came samples of acute and convalescent COVID-19.

The CDR3 loop spans 16 amino acids. Losses at the gene ends were 1 base for V and 8 bases for J; bases not matched to a gene: 7. CDR1 LGHDT and CDR2 YNNKEL come from the germline V gene (reference sequence). As processed by the authors: Estimation of nucleated cell counts was performed using reference gene primer amplification. The protocol was immunoSEQ multiplex PCR, while the TCRdb copy is restricted to in-frame clones and leaves out a portion. Clone size and the V and J calls come from that table; the DNA yielded D and trimming. This table holds some 150,000 clones, roughly 82% found once. This clonotype originated in a human donor in a cohort sampled during active COVID-19. The sequenced sample was peripheral blood. The chain combines TRBV3-1 (or the pseudogene TRBV3-2) with TRBJ1-4; 10 nucleotides match TRBD1. The CDR3 bases are TGTGCCAGCAGCCAAGCCCCCCCGGGACAGGGGGAAAAACTGTTTTTT. Amino acid sequence: CASSQAPPGQGEKLFF.